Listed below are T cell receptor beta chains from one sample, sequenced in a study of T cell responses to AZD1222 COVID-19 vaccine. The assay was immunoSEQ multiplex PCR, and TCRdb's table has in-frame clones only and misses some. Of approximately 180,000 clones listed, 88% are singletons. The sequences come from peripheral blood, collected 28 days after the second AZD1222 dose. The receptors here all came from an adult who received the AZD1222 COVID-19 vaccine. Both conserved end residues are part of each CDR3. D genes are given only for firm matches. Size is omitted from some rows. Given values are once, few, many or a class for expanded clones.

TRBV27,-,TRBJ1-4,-,TGTGCCAGCAGTTTGTCCCCTCAGGTTGGAAAACTGTTTTTT,CASSLSPQVGKLFF
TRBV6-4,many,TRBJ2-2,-,TGTGCCAGCAGTGACAGGGACACCGGGGAGCTGTTTTTT,CASSDRDTGELFF
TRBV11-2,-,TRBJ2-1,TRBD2,TGTGCCAGCAGCAGACCGGGACTAGGAAGGAGTGAGCAGTTCTTC,CASSRPGLGRSEQFF
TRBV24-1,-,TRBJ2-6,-,TGTGCCACCATGGGGTCTGGGGCCAACGTCCTGACTTTC,CATMGSGANVLTF
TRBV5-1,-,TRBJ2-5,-,TGCGCCAGCAGCGGATCGGGACTTCGGGGCGGCGAGACCCAGTACTTC,CASSGSGLRGGETQYF
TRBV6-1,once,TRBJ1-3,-,TGTGCCAGCAGTGAACAGGCCAGGCTGATCTCTGGAAACACCATATATTTT,CASSEQARLISGNTIYF
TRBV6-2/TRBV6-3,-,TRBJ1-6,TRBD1,TGTGCCAGCAGTTATCGACAGGGGAAAGGTCGGGTAAATTCACCCCTCCACTTT,CASSYRQGKGRVNSPLHF
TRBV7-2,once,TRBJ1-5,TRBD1,TGTGCCAGCAGCCCGGGACAGGGGGTAAATCAGCCCCAGCATTTT,CASSPGQGVNQPQHF
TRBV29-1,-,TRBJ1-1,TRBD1,TGCAGCGCTCGGACAGGGGGCCAATCGAGGACTGAAGCTTTCTTT,CSARTGGQSRTEAFF
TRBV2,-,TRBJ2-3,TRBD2,TGTGCCAGCAGTGAAGGACTAGCGGGAGAGACAGATACGCAGTATTTT,CASSEGLAGETDTQYF
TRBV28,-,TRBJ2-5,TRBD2,TGTGCCAGCAGTTCGGGACTAGCGGGAGTGAGGCAAGAGACCCAGTACTTC,CASSSGLAGVRQETQYF
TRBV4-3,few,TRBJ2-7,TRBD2,TGCGCCAGCAGCCAAGCAGCTATAGAGCGGGGGGAGCAGTACTTC,CASSQAAIERGEQYF
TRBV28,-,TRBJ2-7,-,TGTGCCAGCATGGGGCCCCTCGTCTGGGAGCAGTACTTC,CASMGPLVWEQYF
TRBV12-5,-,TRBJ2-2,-,TGTGCTAGTGGTTCTCTTCCGGGACCCAGGGGTATCGGGGAGCTGTTTTTT,CASGSLPGPRGIGELFF
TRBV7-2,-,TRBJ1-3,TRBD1,TGTGCCAGCAGCCCTGACAGGGGTTGGTCTCGAGGTGGAAACACCATATATTTT,CASSPDRGWSRGGNTIYF
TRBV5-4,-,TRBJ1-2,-,TGTGCCAGCAGCCCCGGGGGCAATAACTATGGCTACACCTTC,CASSPGGNNYGYTF
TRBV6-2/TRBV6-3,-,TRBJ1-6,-,TGTGCCAGCAGTTACTCCGGTGATAATTCACCCCTCCACTTT,CASSYSGDNSPLHF
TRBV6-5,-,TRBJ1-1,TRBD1,TGTGCCAGCAGTTACTGGGGACAGGGTTCGGAAGCTTTCTTT,CASSYWGQGSEAFF
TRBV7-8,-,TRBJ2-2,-,TGTGCCAGCAGCTTAGTTTCGGGGTCGTCCACCGGGGAGCTGTTTTTT,CASSLVSGSSTGELFF
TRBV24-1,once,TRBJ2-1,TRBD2,TGTGCCACCAGTGATTTGCAATCTAGCGGGACCTACAATGAGCAGTTCTTC,CATSDLQSSGTYNEQFF
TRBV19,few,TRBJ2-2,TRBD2,TGTGCCAGTAGTCGAGCGGGTAGCGGGGCGAACACCGGGGAGCTGTTTTTT,CASSRAGSGANTGELFF
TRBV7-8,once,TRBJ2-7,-,TGTGCCAGCAGCTCGGGCCCCGCACGCGAGCAGTACTTC,CASSSGPAREQYF
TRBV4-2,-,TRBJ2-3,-,TGTGCCAGCAGCCAAGGCGAGGGAGATACGCAGTATTTT,CASSQGEGDTQYF
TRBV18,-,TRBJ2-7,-,TGTGCCAGCTCACTACGAGCAGGGGGAGGCGGGTACGAGCAGTACTTC,CASSLRAGGGGYEQYF
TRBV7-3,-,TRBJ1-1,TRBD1,TGTGCCAGCAGCTCCTCGACAGGGCGCTCGACTGAAGCTTTCTTT,CASSSSTGRSTEAFF
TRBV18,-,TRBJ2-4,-,TGTGCCAGCTCACCCTGGGCCGTGTCCCGAGCCAAAAACATTCAGTACTTC,CASSPWAVSRAKNIQYF
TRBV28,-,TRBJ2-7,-,TGTGCCAGCAGTGCGGTTTCCTACGAGCAGTACTTC,CASSAVSYEQYF
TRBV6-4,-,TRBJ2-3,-,TGTGCCAGCAGTGCCCAAAACACAGATACGCAGTATTTT,CASSAQNTDTQYF
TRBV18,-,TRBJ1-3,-,TGTGCCAGCTCACCAGAAAGAGGAAACACCATATATTTT,CASSPERGNTIYF
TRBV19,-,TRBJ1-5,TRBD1,TGTGCCAGTAGTAAAGGGACAGGTGGTCAGCCCCAGCATTTT,CASSKGTGGQPQHF
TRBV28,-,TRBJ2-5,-,TGTGCCAGCAGTCCTACTTGGGAGACCCAGTACTTC,CASSPTWETQYF